The rows below give T cell receptor beta chains drawn from one sample of a study of blood T cell repertoires in COVID-19. Profiled with immunoSEQ multiplex PCR; TCRdb holds only in-frame clones, not every one. The top ten clones hold 11% of a sample with some 98,000 clones, approximately 82% of them seen once. The sample was peripheral blood. The receptors shown here come from a man between 65 and 85 years old with active or convalescent COVID-19. Each CDR3 is given with its conserved first and last residue. Fields, in order: clone size, J gene, D gene, V gene, CDR3 protein, CDR3 DNA. A D gene is named only where the DNA matches it firmly. Clone sizes are given selectively: once, few, many, or a class where the clone is expanded.

-	TRBJ1-2	-	TRBV6-5	CASSGTQGFRLGYTF	TGTGCCAGCTCGGGGACTCAGGGTTTTCGACTTGGCTACACCTTC
many	TRBJ2-5	TRBD1	TRBV19	CASRGQEQETQYF	TGTGCCAGTAGGGGACAGGAGCAAGAGACCCAGTACTTC
-	TRBJ2-5	TRBD2	TRBV2	CASSGGLAGSWAQYF	TGTGCCAGCAGTGGGGGACTAGCTGGGTCGTGGGCCCAGTACTTC
-	TRBJ2-7	TRBD2	TRBV6-5	CASSLLAGGPIIEQYF	TGTGCCAGCAGTTTACTAGCGGGGGGTCCTATTATCGAGCAGTACTTC
-	TRBJ1-5	-	TRBV11-2	CASSPRADQPQHF	TGTGCCAGCAGCCCGCGCGCCGATCAGCCCCAGCATTTT
few	TRBJ2-7	-	TRBV21-1	CASSTRQGVASGVPVHEQYF	TGTGCCAGCAGCACCCGACAGGGCGTAGCTAGCGGGGTCCCCGTCCACGAGCAGTACTTC
-	TRBJ2-7	TRBD1	TRBV6-6	CASSFPGQGYEQYF	TGTGCCAGCAGTTTTCCGGGACAGGGTTACGAGCAGTACTTC
-	TRBJ2-7	-	TRBV5-6	CATSQEGVYGQYF	TGTGCCACCTCCCAGGAAGGGGTTTACGGGCAGTACTTC
-	TRBJ2-7	-	TRBV7-9	CASSASYRGGEQYF	TGTGCCAGCAGCGCTAGTTACAGGGGAGGCGAGCAGTACTTC
-	TRBJ2-1	TRBD2	TRBV4-2	CASSRSGGPYNEQFF	TGTGCCAGCAGCCGCAGCGGGGGGCCTTACAATGAGCAGTTCTTC
-	TRBJ1-2	-	TRBV7-2	CASSSTVNYGYTF	TGTGCCAGCAGCTCGACAGTTAACTATGGCTACACCTTC
-	TRBJ2-3	-	TRBV12-5	CASGVRDTQYF	TGTGCTAGTGGGGTTAGAGATACGCAGTATTTT
-	TRBJ1-6	TRBD1	TRBV10-1	CASSPPGQGHPRRISPLHF	TGCGCCAGCAGTCCTCCGGGACAGGGGCACCCTAGAAGAATTTCACCCCTCCACTTT
-	TRBJ2-5	TRBD2	TRBV7-6	CASSPHNHYSGGMSFETQYF	TGTGCCAGCAGCCCGCACAACCATTATAGCGGGGGTATGTCTTTTGAGACCCAGTACTTC
-	TRBJ2-3	TRBD2	TRBV3-1/TRBV3-2	CASSQGGRRGAADTQYF	TGTGCCAGCAGCCAAGGGGGTAGGCGGGGGGCGGCAGATACGCAGTATTTT
-	TRBJ2-7	-	TRBV28	CASSFPFDEQYF	TGTGCCAGCAGTTTCCCTTTTGACGAGCAGTACTTC
-	TRBJ2-1	-	TRBV6-6	CASSYSREQFF	TGTGCCAGCAGTTACTCTCGTGAGCAGTTCTTC
few	TRBJ1-5	TRBD1	TRBV2	CASSKDRGRIGGPQHF	TGTGCCAGCAGTAAGGACAGGGGGCGCATCGGGGGGCCCCAGCATTTT
-	TRBJ1-6	-	TRBV4-3	CASSQGESPLHF	TGCGCCAGCAGCCAAGGAGAATCACCCCTCCACTTT
-	TRBJ1-5	TRBD1	TRBV27	CASRGPGQGGQPQHF	TGTGCCAGCAGAGGACCGGGACAGGGTGGCCAGCCCCAGCATTTT
-	TRBJ2-7	TRBD2	TRBV18	CASSPPLAGTYEQYF	TGTGCCAGCTCACCACCACTAGCGGGGACCTACGAGCAGTACTTC
-	TRBJ2-5	TRBD1	TRBV2	CASRVEGQGSQTQYF	TGTGCCAGCAGGGTTGAGGGACAGGGGTCACAGACCCAGTACTTC
-	TRBJ2-2	-	TRBV6-5	CASSYGTLNTGELFF	TGTGCCAGCAGTTACGGGACATTGAACACCGGGGAGCTGTTTTTT
-	TRBJ1-1	-	TRBV7-9	CASSLRTEAFF	TGTGCCAGCAGCTTGCGAACTGAAGCTTTCTTT
-	TRBJ2-5	-	TRBV5-1	CASSLEQETQYF	TGCGCCAGCAGCTTGGAACAGGAGACCCAGTACTTC
-	TRBJ2-7	-	TRBV6-5	CASSYNRWGLEQYF	TGTGCCAGCAGTTACAATAGGTGGGGGCTGGAGCAGTACTTC
-	TRBJ2-7	TRBD1	TRBV27	CASSLTGTPLYEQYF	TGTGCCAGCAGTTTGACAGGGACCCCCCTCTACGAGCAGTACTTC
-	TRBJ2-7	TRBD1	TRBV27	CASSKGQGAIYEQYF	TGTGCCAGCAGTAAGGGACAGGGGGCGATCTACGAGCAGTACTTC
-	TRBJ2-7	TRBD2	TRBV5-1	CASSSNSGGQVYEQYF	TGCGCCAGCAGCTCTAATAGCGGGGGGCAAGTATACGAGCAGTACTTC
-	TRBJ1-1	-	TRBV5-1	CASSPWTANTEAFF	TGCGCCAGCAGCCCCTGGACAGCGAACACTGAAGCTTTCTTT
once	TRBJ2-5	-	TRBV5-5	CASSLSGRETQYF	TGTGCCAGCAGCTTGAGTGGGCGAGAGACCCAGTACTTC
few	TRBJ1-2	TRBD1	TRBV5-6	CASSFRDRDSGYTF	TGTGCCAGCAGCTTCCGGGACAGGGACAGTGGCTACACCTTC
-	TRBJ1-1	-	TRBV18	CASSPPSLGTEAFF	TGTGCCAGCTCACCACCGTCCCTAGGCACTGAAGCTTTCTTT
once	TRBJ2-5	TRBD2	TRBV7-8	CASSLAGLQQETQYF	TGTGCCAGCAGCTTAGCGGGACTACAACAAGAGACCCAGTACTTC
-	TRBJ1-2	TRBD1	TRBV10-3	CAISQGEFYGYTF	TGTGCCATCAGCCAGGGGGAATTCTATGGCTACACCTTC
-	TRBJ2-4	TRBD2	TRBV4-3	CASSLGTSGGKNIQYF	TGCGCCAGCAGCCTTGGGACTAGCGGGGGCAAAAACATTCAGTACTTC
-	TRBJ1-5	-	TRBV5-8	CASSFGQPQHF	TGTGCCAGCAGCTTCGGGCAGCCCCAGCATTTT
once	TRBJ1-1	TRBD1	TRBV6-5	CASSYSGGLNTEAFF	TGTGCCAGCAGTTACTCAGGGGGCCTGAACACTGAAGCTTTCTTT
-	TRBJ2-1	TRBD2	TRBV30	CAWSRGGDYNEQFF	TGTGCCTGGAGTCGCGGGGGTGATTACAATGAGCAGTTCTTC
-	TRBJ1-4	TRBD1	TRBV3-1/TRBV3-2	CASSHRGQVNEKLFF	TGTGCCAGCAGCCATAGGGGACAGGTCAATGAAAAACTGTTTTTT
-	TRBJ2-7	-	TRBV7-9	CASSLTTDYEQYF	TGTGCCAGCAGCTTAACGACAGACTACGAGCAGTACTTC
-	TRBJ1-5	-	TRBV7-9	CATNGGIDQPQHF	TGTGCCACCAACGGGGGGATCGATCAGCCCCAGCATTTT
few	TRBJ1-6	-	TRBV6-1	CASSEALPGVRDSPLHF	TGTGCCAGCAGTGAAGCGCTTCCGGGGGTTAGGGATTCACCCCTCCACTTT
-	TRBJ2-7	TRBD1	TRBV12-3/TRBV12-4	CASRDRNTYEQYF	TGTGCCAGCAGGGACAGGAATACCTACGAGCAGTACTTC
-	TRBJ1-5	-	TRBV12-3/TRBV12-4	CASSRQANQPQHF	TGTGCCAGCAGTCGACAGGCGAATCAGCCCCAGCATTTT
-	TRBJ2-1	-	TRBV11-3	CASSSGQSGGNEQFF	TGTGCCAGCAGCTCGGGACAATCGGGGGGCAATGAGCAGTTCTTC
-	TRBJ2-6	TRBD1	TRBV5-5	CASSSLGGRANVLTF	TGTGCCAGCAGCTCCCTAGGGGGCAGGGCCAACGTCCTGACTTTC
-	TRBJ1-4	-	TRBV5-1	CASRQGWANEKLFF	TGCGCCAGCAGACAGGGCTGGGCTAATGAAAAACTGTTTTTT
-	TRBJ1-1	TRBD1	TRBV5-1	CACKTGDGVNTEAFF	TGCGCCTGCAAGACAGGGGACGGGGTGAACACTGAAGCTTTCTTT
-	TRBJ1-2	-	TRBV27	CASSLTPLVGGIGYGYTF	TGTGCCAGCAGTTTAACCCCGCTAGTGGGAGGTATTGGCTATGGCTACACCTTC
-	TRBJ2-5	TRBD2	TRBV7-2	CASSPVGGASLETQYF	TGTGCCAGCAGCCCCGTCGGGGGGGCCTCGTTAGAGACCCAGTACTTC
-	TRBJ1-1	TRBD1	TRBV19	CATSDRGSVTEAFF	TGTGCCACTTCGGACAGGGGGTCCGTCACTGAAGCTTTCTTT